One and the same sample provided the 10 T cell receptor beta chains below, sequenced in a study of blood T cell repertoires in COVID-19. TCRdb's copy holds only in-frame clones and misses some; the assay was immunoSEQ multiplex PCR. In the table there are roughly 190,000 clones, about 80% of which are singletons. The sample was peripheral blood. The receptors shown here come from a man aged 25 to 40 with active or convalescent COVID-19.

The V call is TRBV6-4, the J call TRBJ2-7; 9 bases align to TRBD1. Germline lookup yields CDR1 MRHNA and CDR2 SNTAGT. This CDR3 region has 18 residues. V shed 2 bases and J 6 bases; nucleotides not matched to a gene: 17. CDR3 protein: CASSDREGRQGGRSEQYV. The CDR3 DNA is TGTGCCAGCAGTGACCGAGAGGGGAGACAGGGGGGTAGATCCGAGCAGTACGTC.

The chain recombines TRBV6-5 with TRBJ1-4, with 9 nucleotides matching TRBD1. Germline values: CDR1 MNHEY, CDR2 SVGAGI. The CDR3 spans 15 residues. Trimming took 4 bases from V and 4 from J; bases not matched to a gene: 4. CDR3 amino acids: CASSLETGGNEKLFF. The DNA for the CDR3 is TGTGCCAGCAGTTTGGAGACAGGGGGTAATGAAAAACTGTTTTTT.

V and J are TRBV28 and TRBJ2-7; tentative D call: TRBD2 (5 bases). Germline CDR1 is MDHEN and CDR2 is SYDVKM. This CDR3 has 12 residues. Trimming left V 4 bases short and J 5 bases short, with 9 bases between. CDR3: CASSSGVDEQYV. The CDR3 DNA is TGTGCCAGCAGTTCCGGGGTTGACGAGCAGTACGTC.

V is TRBV19 and J is TRBJ2-3; 10 nucleotides align to TRBD2. CDR3 length: 16 amino acids. V shed 5 bases, J shed 3 bases, and the junction held 8 bases outside the gene matches. Germline V gene lookup returns CDR1 LNHDA and CDR2 SQIVND (reference sequence). CDR3 DNA: TGTGCCAGTAGTCCGCCTAGCGGGAGTTTTACAGATACGCAGTATTTT. Translation: CASSPPSGSFTDTQYF.

The CDR3 nucleotides read TGTGCCAGCTCACTCAGGACTAGCGGATCCCACGCAGAGACCCAGTACTTC. Its translation is CASSLRTSGSHAETQYF. This chain connects TRBV18 to TRBJ2-5, with TRBD2 matching 10 bases. J lost 4 bases, V lost 4 bases, and 12 bases had no gene match. This CDR3 has 17 amino acids. The V gene's germline CDR1 is KGHSH and CDR2 LQKENI.

This rearrangement joins TRBV6-5 to TRBJ1-6, with 8 bases identical to TRBD1. CDR1 is MNHEY, CDR2 SVGAGI, per germline. J lost 7 bases, V lost 6 bases, and 8 bases had no gene match. The CDR3 spans 15 residues. The CDR3 DNA follows: TGTGCCAGCAGGAAAAAGGGGACAGGCAATTCACCCCTCCACTTT. Amino acids: CASRKKGTGNSPLHF.

The chain is built from TRBV7-9 and TRBJ2-5, with 12 bases that match TRBD1. CDR3 length: 18 amino acids. The V and J ends lost 5 bases and 1 base, in that order; junction bases with no gene match: 11. Germline V CDR1 and CDR2: SEHNR, FQNEAQ (reference sequence). The CDR3 spells CASSAPIKGQGAQETQYF. The DNA of the CDR3 is TGTGCCAGCAGCGCACCCATAAAGGGACAGGGGGCCCAAGAGACCCAGTACTTC.

The sample holds one count of this clone. The rearrangement joins TRBV4-1 to TRBJ2-6, with 10 bases that match TRBD1. V shed 4 bases, J shed 4 bases, and the junction held 10 bases outside the gene matches. The germline V gene has CDR1 MGHRA and CDR2 YSYEKL. The length of the CDR3 is 18 residues. The CDR3 loop reads CASSPIRDRGSGANVLTF. The CDR3 bases are TGCGCCAGCAGCCCAATCCGGGACAGGGGATCGGGGGCCAACGTCCTGACTTTC.

The J gene is TRBJ2-3, the V gene TRBV28, with D perhaps TRBD1 (6 bases). Germline V CDR1 and CDR2: MDHEN, SYDVKM. CDR3 length: 17 residues. V was clipped by 6 bases and J by 3 bases, with 22 bases between them. The CDR3, as DNA: TGTGCCAGCAGCCCAGGGGAAGCCGGGACGGGAACAGATACGCAGTATTTT. Encoded protein: CASSPGEAGTGTDTQYF.

The V and J genes are TRBV28 and TRBJ2-5; possible D gene TRBD2, 5 bases. Trimming cost V 2 bases and J 5 bases, with 12 bases left between them. Germline CDR1 MDHEN, CDR2 SYDVKM. The CDR3 is 14 residues long. CDR3: CASSLIGVRETQYF. In nucleotides, the CDR3 is TGTGCCAGCAGTTTAATCGGGGTGAGGGAGACCCAGTACTTC.